A single sample gave rise to the 28 T cell receptor beta chains below, sequenced in a study of response to subunit inactivated influenza vaccine. TCRdb itself ran the RT-PCR reads through MiXCR, one entry per CDR3 protein. The sample records hundreds of thousands of distinct CDR3 sequences, approximately 7.6% being singletons. This specimen consisted of PBMCs from blood, obtained about 24 months after vaccination. These TCRs come from a man between 50 and 69 years old who received an inactivated influenza vaccine.

This clonotype has a count of ten or more. The V call is TRBV29-1, the J call TRBJ1-2, with 7 nucleotides matching TRBD1. From germline, CDR1 is SQVTM and CDR2 ANQGSEA. V was pared by 1 base and J by 4 bases, with 12 bases of the junction left unmatched. The CDR3 covers 16 residues. Written as DNA, the CDR3 is TGCAGCGTTGAAGGTCCCGACAGGGACGGGATCTATGGCTACACCTTC. Translated: CSVEGPDRDGIYGYTF. The variable domain in full, completed from reference TRBV29-1 and TRBJ1-2, reads SAVISQKPSRDICQRGTSLTIQCQVDSQVTMMFWYRQQPGQSLTLIATANQGSEATYESGFVIDKFPISRPNLTFSTLTVSNMSPEDSSIYLCSVEGPDRDGIYGYTFGSGTRLTVV.

The chain is built from TRBV5-1 and TRBJ2-1, with 7 positions matching TRBD1. The CDR3 loop spans 12 amino acids. Per the germline V gene, CDR1 is SGHRS and CDR2 is YFSETQ. Trimming took 5 bases from V and 8 from J; bases not matched to a gene: 4. The CDR3 DNA is TGCGCCAGCAGGTTAACAGGGGATGAGCAGTTCTTC. Protein product: CASRLTGDEQFF.

The V call is TRBV11-2, the J call TRBJ2-6, with 9 nucleotides matching TRBD2. The CDR3 extends over 18 amino acids. The germline CDR1 and CDR2 sequences are SGHAT and FQNNGV. V was pared by 2 bases and J by 0 bases, with 5 bases of the junction left unmatched. Written as DNA, the CDR3 is TGTGCCAGCAGCTTATTCGCGGGAGGGCTCTCTGGGGCCAACGTCCTGACTTTC. It encodes CASSLFAGGLSGANVLTF.

This clonotype appeared a few times. The rearrangement links TRBV7-2 to TRBJ1-1, with 8 positions matching TRBD1. Unmatched junction bases numbered 5, after V lost 1 base and J lost 7 bases. This CDR3 is built from 14 residues. CDR1 is SGHTA, CDR2 FQGNSA, per germline. In nucleotides, the CDR3 is TGTGCCAGCAGCTTAGTCCAGGGGGCTGGTGAAGCTTTCTTT. This gives the protein CASSLVQGAGEAFF.

Ten or more counts support this clonotype. This sequence joins TRBV18 and TRBJ1-2, with D possibly TRBD1 on 6 matching bases. The V gene lost 2 bases and the J gene lost 3 bases, with 7 bases spanning the gap. The CDR3 length is 13 residues. From germline, CDR1 is KGHSH and CDR2 LQKENI. The CDR3 DNA follows: TGTGCCAGCTCACCAGGGGGCGACTATGGCTACACCTTC. It translates to CASSPGGDYGYTF.

This clonotype has ten or more counts. This chain connects TRBV12-3 or TRBV12-4 to TRBJ1-1; D might be TRBD1 (6 bases). V gave up 6 bases and J gave up 1 base, with 12 bases separating them. There are 14 residues in the CDR3. The CDR3 DNA follows: TGTGCCAGCAGGGTAACAGGGTGGAACACTGAAGCTTTCTTT. Translating it yields CASRVTGWNTEAFF.

The chain couples TRBV5-1 to TRBJ2-3; 7 nucleotides align to TRBD1. Germline values: CDR1 SGHRS, CDR2 YFSETQ. The CDR3 runs 17 residues. The V gene end was trimmed by 4 bases and the J gene end by 0 bases; junction bases not matched to a gene: 11. The CDR3 DNA sequence: TGCGCCAGCAGCGGAGGCTGGACAGGACCAAGCACAGATACGCAGTATTTT. This sequence encodes CASSGGWTGPSTDTQYF.

This clonotype showed up just a few times. V is TRBV18 and J is TRBJ2-2; TRBD1 matches at 7 bases. After removal of 2 bases from V and 4 bases from J, the junction contained 7 bases not matched to a gene. Germline values: CDR1 KGHSH, CDR2 LQKENI. The CDR3 spans 16 residues. This chain's CDR3 is CASSPRTGAVTGELFF. The CDR3 nucleotides read TGTGCCAGCTCACCAAGGACAGGAGCGGTCACCGGGGAGCTGTTTTTT. Full variable domain (remainder filled in from reference TRBV18 and TRBJ2-2): NAGVMQNPRHLVRRRGQEARLRCSPMKGHSHVYWYRQLPEEGLKFMVYLQKENIIDESGMPKERFSAEFPKEGPSILRIQQVVRGDSAAYFCASSPRTGAVTGELFFGEGSRLTVL.

This clonotype was counted a few times. This chain uses TRBV4-2 with TRBJ2-7; D is perhaps TRBD1 (6 bases). The CDR3 totals 17 residues. The ends were cut back, 0 bases at V and 5 bases at J, with 20 bases in the middle. Germline V lookup: CDR1 LGHNA, CDR2 YNFKEQ. In DNA form, the CDR3 reads TGTGCCAGCAGCCAAGAATATTGGCACAGGGCGTTCGACGAGCAGTACTTC. It encodes CASSQEYWHRAFDEQYF.

This clonotype showed up many times. This chain connects TRBV5-6 to TRBJ2-1; D remains ambiguous. Trimming left V 0 bases short and J 10 bases short, with 11 bases between. The CDR3 loop spans 13 amino acids. Germline CDR1 is SGHDT and CDR2 is YYEEEE. Written as DNA, the CDR3 is TGTGCCAGCAGCTTGGCCCTGGCACGGGAGCAGTTCTTC. Amino acids: CASSLALAREQFF.

The chain is built from TRBV4-1 and TRBJ1-3; no clear D. V was shortened by 3 bases and J by 2 bases, with 8 bases between the two germline ends. There are 14 residues in the CDR3. Germline V gene data show CDR1 as MGHRA and CDR2 as YSYEKL. In DNA form, the CDR3 reads TGCGCCAGCAGCCAGATAGTTCCTGGAAACACCATATATTTT. This encodes CASSQIVPGNTIYF.

V gene TRBV28 combines with J gene TRBJ2-7, with D maybe TRBD2 (6 bases). The germline CDR1 and CDR2 sequences are MDHEN and SYDVKM. The CDR3 consists of 13 residues. V lost 7 bases and J lost 6, with 16 bases in between. In nucleotides, the CDR3 is TGTGCCAGCATCTCAACGGGAGCGGGCGAGCAGTACTTC. The encoded protein is CASISTGAGEQYF.

Remarks on this clonotype: One junction end does not reproduce the germline sequence, and a read error may be involved. The chain links TRBV10-1 to TRBJ2-7; TRBD1 is a possible D gene (6 bases). Germline V gene lookup returns CDR1 WNHNN and CDR2 SYGVQD (reference sequence). The CDR3 runs to 11 residues. CDR3 loop: CAINTTGPLTF. CDR3 DNA sequence: TGCGCCATCAACACAACAGGGCCCCTAACCTTC.

This clonotype was observed many times. The chain has TRBV7-8 and TRBJ1-1; D is unresolved. Trimming took 1 base from V and 1 from J, leaving 7 bases between them. From germline, CDR1 is SGHVS and CDR2 FQNEAQ. This CDR3 spans 14 amino acids. This chain's CDR3 is CASSLGQTNTEAFF. CDR3 nucleotides: TGTGCCAGCAGCTTAGGGCAAACGAACACTGAAGCTTTCTTT. Full variable domain (remainder filled in from reference TRBV7-8 and TRBJ1-1): GAGVSQSPRYKVAKRGQDVALRCDPISGHVSLFWYQQALGQGPEFLTYFQNEAQLDKSGLPSDRFFAERPEGSVSTLKIQRTQQEDSAVYLCASSLGQTNTEAFFGQGTRLTVV.

The V gene is TRBV7-9, the J gene TRBJ2-3; weak D call: TRBD2 (6 bases). The germline V and J ends were trimmed by 5 bases and 6 bases, with 18 bases remaining between them. CDR3 length: 15 residues. CDR1 SEHNR and CDR2 FQNEAQ come from the germline V gene (reference sequence). The CDR3 sequence: CASSRTSSYPDTQYF. The CDR3, as DNA: TGTGCCAGCAGCCGTACTAGCAGCTACCCTGATACGCAGTATTTT. Filled out from reference TRBV7-9 and TRBJ2-3, the complete variable domain reads DTGVSQNPRHKITKRGQNVTFRCDPISEHNRLYWYRQTLGQGPEFLTYFQNEAQLEKSRLLSDRFSAERPKGSFSTLEIQRTEQGDSAMYLCASSRTSSYPDTQYFGPGTRLTVL.

This clonotype occurred a few times. This chain joins TRBV15 and TRBJ2-1; the D gene is possibly TRBD2 (6 bases). The CDR3 length is 15 residues. The germline CDR1 and CDR2 sequences are LNHNV and YYDKDF (reference sequence). The V gene lost 6 bases and the J gene lost 3 bases, with 15 bases spanning the gap. CDR3 amino acids: CATRVSGSRYNEQFF. CDR3 DNA sequence: TGTGCCACCAGAGTTAGCGGTTCCCGCTACAATGAGCAGTTCTTC.

There are a few counts of this clonotype. The chain links TRBV7-2 to TRBJ2-1; TRBD2 might be the D (5 bases). Trimming cost V 1 base and J 7 bases, with 11 bases left between them. The CDR3 length is 14 residues. Germline V gene lookup returns CDR1 SGHTA and CDR2 FQGNSA. CDR3 sequence reads: CASSLVGVRNEQFF. The CDR3 coding sequence is TGTGCCAGCAGCTTAGTCGGGGTCAGGAATGAGCAGTTCTTC. The whole variable domain, filled in from reference TRBV7-2 and TRBJ2-1, reads GAGVSQSPSNKVTEKGKDVELRCDPISGHTALYWYRQSLGQGLEFLIYFQGNSAPDKSGLPSDRFSAERTGGSVSTLTIQRTQQEDSAVYLCASSLVGVRNEQFFGPGTRLTVL.

The V and J genes are TRBV20-1 and TRBJ2-1, with D perhaps matching TRBD1 or TRBD2 (6 bases each). The CDR3 is 17 amino acids. V gave up 6 bases and J gave up 0 bases, with 21 bases separating them. The germline V gene has CDR1 DFQATT and CDR2 SNEGSKA (reference sequence). The DNA of the CDR3 is TGCAGTGCACCGGACAGTAAGACTAGAAACTCCTACAATGAGCAGTTCTTC. As protein: CSAPDSKTRNSYNEQFF.

This clonotype was observed a few times. The V call is TRBV11-2, the J call TRBJ1-1, with D uncertain. The ends were cut back, 6 bases at V and 9 bases at J, with 8 bases in the middle. The CDR3 contains 10 residues. CDR1 and CDR2 (germline): SGHAT, FQNNGV. The CDR3 here is CASSLMKAFF. The CDR3 DNA follows: TGTGCCAGCAGTTTAATGAAAGCTTTCTTT.

This clonotype was recorded a few times. The rearrangement uses TRBV7-8 and TRBJ2-7, with 12 bases fitting TRBD1. This CDR3 is built from 16 residues. V gave up 0 bases and J gave up 9 bases; unmatched junction bases: 9. Germline CDR1 reads SGHVS; CDR2 reads FQNEAQ. Here the CDR3 reads CASSLATGQGASAQYF. Written as DNA, the CDR3 is TGTGCCAGCAGCTTAGCGACGGGACAGGGGGCGTCGGCGCAGTACTTC.

This clonotype was recorded at least ten times. The chain has TRBV12-3 or TRBV12-4 and TRBJ2-2; 8 nucleotides agree with TRBD2. The ends lost 3 bases at V and 5 bases at J; junction bases unmatched: 8. This CDR3 contains 16 residues. This CDR3 reads CASSFSGTRGTGELFF. Here the CDR3 DNA reads TGTGCCAGCAGTTTTTCTGGGACTAGGGGGACCGGGGAGCTGTTTTTT.

In its sample, this clonotype was seen a few times. The chain recombines TRBV20-1 with TRBJ1-6, with D hard to call. The CDR3 sequence is 14 residues long. Deletions cut 1 base from V and 10 bases from J, with 14 bases between. Germline assignment: CDR1 DFQATT and CDR2 SNEGSKA (reference sequence). CDR3 amino acids: CSARVGGRFSPLHF. Written as DNA, the CDR3 is TGCAGTGCTAGAGTTGGAGGCAGATTCTCACCCCTCCACTTT.

This clonotype was picked up a small number of times. V gene TRBV7-3 combines with J gene TRBJ2-2; 11 bases map to TRBD2. The germline gives CDR1 SGHTA, CDR2 FQGTGA. The trim removed 1 base at V and 3 bases at J, leaving 1 base unmatched. This CDR3 spans 16 amino acids. The CDR3 DNA is TGTGCCAGCAGCTTAATGGGACTAGCGGACACCGGGGAGCTGTTTTTT. It codes for CASSLMGLADTGELFF.

This clonotype was picked up one time. The chain links TRBV28 to TRBJ1-2; 9 bases are a match to TRBD1. In germline, CDR1 is MDHEN, CDR2 SYDVKM. The CDR3 runs 14 residues. J lost 2 bases, V lost 9 bases, and 7 bases had no gene match. For the CDR3, the DNA is TGTGCCAGTAGGGTAGGGACAGGGAACTATGGCTACACCTTC. As protein: CASRVGTGNYGYTF.

This clonotype was picked up a small number of times. The chain is built from TRBV25-1 and TRBJ1-1; TRBD1 aligns across 10 bases. This CDR3 has 15 residues. The ends lost 6 bases at V and 7 bases at J; junction bases unmatched: 11. The germline V gene has CDR1 MGHDK and CDR2 SYGVNS. The CDR3 loop reads CASRSGQGEAHEAFF. As DNA, the CDR3 is TGTGCCAGCAGATCAGGACAGGGGGAGGCTCATGAAGCTTTCTTT.

V gene TRBV29-1 combines with J gene TRBJ2-2; D is uncertain. The germline V and J ends were trimmed by 4 bases and 7 bases, with 13 bases remaining between them. CDR1 and CDR2 (germline): SQVTM, ANQGSEA. CDR3 length: 13 amino acids. CDR3 in DNA: TGCAGCGTTGGGCACACGGCAGGCGGGGAGCTGTTTTTT. This sequence encodes CSVGHTAGGELFF.

This clonotype was observed at least ten times. This chain links TRBV5-1 with TRBJ2-1; 8 bases map to TRBD2. The CDR3 has 16 residues. Germline V gene sequence: CDR1 SGHRS, CDR2 YFSETQ. Trimming took 4 bases from V and 2 from J; bases not matched to a gene: 8. DNA for the CDR3: TGCGCCAGCAGCCCTAGCTTTAGCGGGGCCTACAATGAGCAGTTCTTC. Protein sequence: CASSPSFSGAYNEQFF.

In its sample, this clonotype was seen many times. V is TRBV4-2 and J is TRBJ1-2; D remains unclear. The CDR3 is 14 amino acids. Germline V gene lookup returns CDR1 LGHNA and CDR2 YNFKEQ. The V end was cut by 4 bases, the J end by 4 bases, with 13 bases between. The CDR3 here is CASSPGSASYGYTF. The CDR3 DNA reads TGTGCCAGCAGCCCCGGGTCGGCATCCTATGGCTACACCTTC.